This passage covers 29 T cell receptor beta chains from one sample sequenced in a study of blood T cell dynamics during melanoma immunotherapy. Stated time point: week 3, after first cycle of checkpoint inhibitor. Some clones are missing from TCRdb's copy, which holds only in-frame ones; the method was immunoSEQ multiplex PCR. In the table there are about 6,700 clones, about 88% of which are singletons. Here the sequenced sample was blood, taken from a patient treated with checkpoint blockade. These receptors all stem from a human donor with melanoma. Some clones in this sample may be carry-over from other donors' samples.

In DNA, the CDR3 is TGTGCCAGCAGTGGGACTAGCGGGAGGGAGACCCAGTACTTC. Its translation: CASSGTSGRETQYF. V is TRBV2 and J is TRBJ2-5; 14 bases are shared with TRBD2. The CDR3 loop spans 14 amino acids. Germline V CDR1 and CDR2: SNHLY, FYNNEI. The ends lost 4 bases at V and 5 bases at J; junction bases unmatched: 0. Full variable domain (rest looked up from reference TRBV2 and TRBJ2-5): EPEVTQTPSHQVTQMGQEVILRCVPISNHLYFYWYRQILGQKVEFLVSFYNNEISEKSEIFDDQFSVERPDGSNFTLKIRSTKLEDSAMYFCASSGTSGRETQYFGPGTRLLVL.

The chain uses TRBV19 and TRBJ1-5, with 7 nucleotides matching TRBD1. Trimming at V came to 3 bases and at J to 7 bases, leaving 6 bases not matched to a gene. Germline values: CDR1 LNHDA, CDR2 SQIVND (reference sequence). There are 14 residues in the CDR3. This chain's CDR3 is CASSMSRGGQPQHF. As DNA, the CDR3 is TGTGCCAGTAGTATGTCAAGAGGGGGCCAGCCCCAGCATTTT. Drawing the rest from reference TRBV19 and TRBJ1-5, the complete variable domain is DGGITQSPKYLFRKEGQNVTLSCEQNLNHDAMYWYRQDPGQGLRLIYYSQIVNDFQKGDIAEGYSVSREKKESFPLTVTSAQKNPTAFYLCASSMSRGGQPQHFGDGTRLSIL.

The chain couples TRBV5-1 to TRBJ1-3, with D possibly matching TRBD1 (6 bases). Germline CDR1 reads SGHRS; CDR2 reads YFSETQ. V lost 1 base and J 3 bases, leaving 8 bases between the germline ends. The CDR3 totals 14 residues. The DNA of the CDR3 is TGCGCCAGCAGCTTGCAGGGGCATGGAAACACCATATATTTT. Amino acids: CASSLQGHGNTIYF. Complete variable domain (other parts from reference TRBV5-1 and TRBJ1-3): KAGVTQTPRYLIKTRGQQVTLSCSPISGHRSVSWYQQTPGQGLQFLFEYFSETQRNKGNFPGRFSGRQFSNSRSEMNVSTLELGDSALYLCASSLQGHGNTIYFGEGSWLTVV.

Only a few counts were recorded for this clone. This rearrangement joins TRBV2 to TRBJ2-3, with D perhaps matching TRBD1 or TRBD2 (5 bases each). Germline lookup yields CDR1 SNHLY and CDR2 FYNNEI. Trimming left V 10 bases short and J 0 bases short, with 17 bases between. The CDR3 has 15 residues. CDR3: CATLKGDLSTDTQYF. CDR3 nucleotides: TGTGCCACCCTCAAAGGGGACCTTAGCACAGATACGCAGTATTTT.

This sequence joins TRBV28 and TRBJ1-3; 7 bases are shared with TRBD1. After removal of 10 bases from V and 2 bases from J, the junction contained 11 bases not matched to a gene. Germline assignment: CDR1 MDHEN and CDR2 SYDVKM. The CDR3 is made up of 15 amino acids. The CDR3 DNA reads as TGTGCCACCACGGACAACAGGGGTCCTGGAAACACCATATATTTT. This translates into CATTDNRGPGNTIYF.

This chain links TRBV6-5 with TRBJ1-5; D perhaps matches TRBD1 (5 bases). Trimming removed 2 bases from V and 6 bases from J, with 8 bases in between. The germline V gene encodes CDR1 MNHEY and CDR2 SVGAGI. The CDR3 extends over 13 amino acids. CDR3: CASSYGRAQPQHF. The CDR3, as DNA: TGTGCCAGCAGTTACGGCAGGGCTCAGCCCCAGCATTTT.

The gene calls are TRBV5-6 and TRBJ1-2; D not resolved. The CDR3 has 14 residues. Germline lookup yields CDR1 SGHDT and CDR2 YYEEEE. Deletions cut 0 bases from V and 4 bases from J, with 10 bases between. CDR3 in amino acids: CASSLGGEVYGYTF. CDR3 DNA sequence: TGTGCCAGCAGCTTGGGGGGTGAGGTCTATGGCTACACCTTC. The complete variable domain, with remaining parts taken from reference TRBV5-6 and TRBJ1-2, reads DAGVTQSPTHLIKTRGQQVTLRCSPKSGHDTVSWYQQALGQGPQFIFQYYEEEERQRGNFPDRFSGHQFPNYSSELNVNALLLGDSALYLCASSLGGEVYGYTFGSGTRLTVV.

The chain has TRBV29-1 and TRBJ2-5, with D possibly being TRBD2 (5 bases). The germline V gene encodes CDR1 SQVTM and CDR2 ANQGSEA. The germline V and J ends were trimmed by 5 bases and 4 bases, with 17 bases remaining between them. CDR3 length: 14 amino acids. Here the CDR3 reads CSVSPEAGGETQYF. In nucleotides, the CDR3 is TGCAGCGTTTCCCCCGAGGCGGGCGGAGAGACCCAGTACTTC.

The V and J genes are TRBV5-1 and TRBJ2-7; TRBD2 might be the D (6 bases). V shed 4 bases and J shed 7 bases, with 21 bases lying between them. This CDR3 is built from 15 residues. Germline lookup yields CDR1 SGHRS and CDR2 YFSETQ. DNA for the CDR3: TGCGCCAGCAGCCAGGCGGGGCAGGGAAATGAAGAGCAGTACTTC. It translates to CASSQAGQGNEEQYF.

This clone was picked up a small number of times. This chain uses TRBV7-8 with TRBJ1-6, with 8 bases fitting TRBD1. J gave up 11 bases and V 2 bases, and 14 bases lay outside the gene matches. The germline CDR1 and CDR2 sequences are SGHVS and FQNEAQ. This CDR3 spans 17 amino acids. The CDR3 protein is CASSLRARGLSQAPLHF. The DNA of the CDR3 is TGTGCCAGCAGCTTACGGGCCAGGGGGCTTTCGCAGGCACCCCTCCACTTT.

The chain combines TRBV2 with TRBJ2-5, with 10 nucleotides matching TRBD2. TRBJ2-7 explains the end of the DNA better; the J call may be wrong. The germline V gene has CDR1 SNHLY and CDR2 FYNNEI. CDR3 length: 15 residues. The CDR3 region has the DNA TGTGCCAGCAGTGAAATGCTAGCGGGGGTCTACGAGCAGTACTTC. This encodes CASSEMLAGVYEQYF.

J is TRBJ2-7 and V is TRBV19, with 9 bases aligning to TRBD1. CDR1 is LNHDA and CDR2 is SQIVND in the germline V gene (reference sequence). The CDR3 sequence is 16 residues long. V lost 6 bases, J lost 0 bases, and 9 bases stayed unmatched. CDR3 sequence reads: CASSRPGTGSSYEQYF. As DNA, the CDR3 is TGTGCCAGTAGCCGCCCCGGGACAGGGTCCTCCTACGAGCAGTACTTC.

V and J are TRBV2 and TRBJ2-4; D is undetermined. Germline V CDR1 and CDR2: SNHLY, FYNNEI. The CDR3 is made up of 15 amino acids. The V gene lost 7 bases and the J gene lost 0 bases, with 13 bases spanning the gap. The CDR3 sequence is CASNKESLAKNIQYF. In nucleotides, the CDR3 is TGTGCCAGCAACAAGGAAAGTTTAGCCAAAAACATTCAGTACTTC. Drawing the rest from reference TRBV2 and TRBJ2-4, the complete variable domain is EPEVTQTPSHQVTQMGQEVILRCVPISNHLYFYWYRQILGQKVEFLVSFYNNEISEKSEIFDDQFSVERPDGSNFTLKIRSTKLEDSAMYFCASNKESLAKNIQYFGAGTRLSVL.

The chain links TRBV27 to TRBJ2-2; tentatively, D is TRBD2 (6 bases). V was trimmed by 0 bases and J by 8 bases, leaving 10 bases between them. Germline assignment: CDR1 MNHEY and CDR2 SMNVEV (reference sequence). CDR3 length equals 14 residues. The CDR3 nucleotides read TGTGCCAGCAGTTTATCGGGACTTACGGGGGAGCTGTTTTTT. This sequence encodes CASSLSGLTGELFF.

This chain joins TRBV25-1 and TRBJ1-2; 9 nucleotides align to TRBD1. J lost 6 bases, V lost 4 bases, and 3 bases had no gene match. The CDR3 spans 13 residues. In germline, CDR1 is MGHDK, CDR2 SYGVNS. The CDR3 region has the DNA TGTGCCAGCAGTGTCCGGGACAGGGATGGCTACACCTTC. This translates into CASSVRDRDGYTF.

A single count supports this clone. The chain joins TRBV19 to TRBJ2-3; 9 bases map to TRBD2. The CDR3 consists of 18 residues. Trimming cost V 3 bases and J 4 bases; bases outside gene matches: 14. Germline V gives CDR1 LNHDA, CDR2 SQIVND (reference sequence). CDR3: CASSISPLGAGGPDTQYF. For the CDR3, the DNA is TGTGCCAGTAGTATTAGCCCCCTAGGGGCGGGGGGGCCAGATACGCAGTATTTT.

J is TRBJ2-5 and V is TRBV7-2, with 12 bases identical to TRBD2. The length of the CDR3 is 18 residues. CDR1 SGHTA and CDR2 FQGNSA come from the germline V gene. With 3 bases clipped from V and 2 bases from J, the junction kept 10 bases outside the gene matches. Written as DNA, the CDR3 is TGTGCCAGCAGCTTCGGACTAGCGGGGCTAAGCCTACAAGAGACCCAGTACTTC. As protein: CASSFGLAGLSLQETQYF.

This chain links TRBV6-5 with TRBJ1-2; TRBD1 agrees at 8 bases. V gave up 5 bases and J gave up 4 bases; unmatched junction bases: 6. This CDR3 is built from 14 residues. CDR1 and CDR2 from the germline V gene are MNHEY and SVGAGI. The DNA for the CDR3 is TGTGCCAGCAGTCAAGACAGGGGTCCCTATGGCTACACCTTC. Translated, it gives CASSQDRGPYGYTF.

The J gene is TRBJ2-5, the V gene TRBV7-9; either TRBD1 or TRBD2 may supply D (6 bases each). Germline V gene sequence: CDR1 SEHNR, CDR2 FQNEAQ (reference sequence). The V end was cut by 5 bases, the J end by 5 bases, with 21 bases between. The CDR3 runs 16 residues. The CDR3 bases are TGTGCCAGCAGCCTAAAGTTGTCGGGGGCTCTGGAGACCCAGTACTTC. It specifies CASSLKLSGALETQYF. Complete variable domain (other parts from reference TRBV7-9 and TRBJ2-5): DTGVSQNPRHKITKRGQNVTFRCDPISEHNRLYWYRQTLGQGPEFLTYFQNEAQLEKSRLLSDRFSAERPKGSFSTLEIQRTEQGDSAMYLCASSLKLSGALETQYFGPGTRLLVL.

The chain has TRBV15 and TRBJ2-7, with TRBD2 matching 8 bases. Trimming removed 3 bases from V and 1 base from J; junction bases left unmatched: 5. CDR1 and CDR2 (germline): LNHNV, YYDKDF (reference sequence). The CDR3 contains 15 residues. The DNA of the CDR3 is TGTGCCACCAGCAGGGGCCTAGCGGGTTCCTACGAGCAGTACTTC. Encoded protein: CATSRGLAGSYEQYF.

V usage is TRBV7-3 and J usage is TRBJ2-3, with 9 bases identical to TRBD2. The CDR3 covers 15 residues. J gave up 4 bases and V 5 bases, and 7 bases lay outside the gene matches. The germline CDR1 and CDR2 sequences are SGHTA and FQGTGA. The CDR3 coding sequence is TGTGCCAGCAGCCGAGCGGGGGGCGTAGCAGATACGCAGTATTTT. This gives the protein CASSRAGGVADTQYF. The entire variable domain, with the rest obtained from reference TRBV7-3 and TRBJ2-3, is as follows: GAGVSQTPSNKVTEKGKYVELRCDPISGHTALYWYRQSLGQGPEFLIYFQGTGAADDSGLPNDRFFAVRPEGSVSTLKIQRTERGDSAVYLCASSRAGGVADTQYFGPGTRLTVL.

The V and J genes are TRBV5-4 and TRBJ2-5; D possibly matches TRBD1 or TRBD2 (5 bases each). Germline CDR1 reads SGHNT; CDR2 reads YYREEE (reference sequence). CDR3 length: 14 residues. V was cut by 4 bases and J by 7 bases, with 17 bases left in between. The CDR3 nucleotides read TGTGCCAGCAGCGTAGGGACCCCCGCCGGGACCCAGTACTTC. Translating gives CASSVGTPAGTQYF.

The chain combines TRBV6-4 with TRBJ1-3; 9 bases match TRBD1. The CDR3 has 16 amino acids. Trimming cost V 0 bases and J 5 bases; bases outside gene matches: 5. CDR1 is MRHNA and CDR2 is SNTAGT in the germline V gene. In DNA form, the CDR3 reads TGTGCCAGCAGTGACTCGACCTACAGGGGGCGAAACACCATATATTTT. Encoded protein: CASSDSTYRGRNTIYF.

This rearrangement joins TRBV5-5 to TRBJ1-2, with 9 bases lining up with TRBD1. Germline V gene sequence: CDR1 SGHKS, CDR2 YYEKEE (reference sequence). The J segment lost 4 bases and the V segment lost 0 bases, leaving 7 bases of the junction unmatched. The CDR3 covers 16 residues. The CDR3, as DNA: TGTGCCAGCAGCTTGGTCGGACAGGGGAGTTTCTATGGCTACACCTTC. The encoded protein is CASSLVGQGSFYGYTF.

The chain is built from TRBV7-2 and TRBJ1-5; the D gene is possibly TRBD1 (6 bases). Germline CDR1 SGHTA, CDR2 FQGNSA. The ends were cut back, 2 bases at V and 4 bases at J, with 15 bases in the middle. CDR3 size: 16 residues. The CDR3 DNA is TGTGCCAGCAGCTTATGGGGCAGGGGAGGGAATCAGCCCCAGCATTTT. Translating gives CASSLWGRGGNQPQHF.

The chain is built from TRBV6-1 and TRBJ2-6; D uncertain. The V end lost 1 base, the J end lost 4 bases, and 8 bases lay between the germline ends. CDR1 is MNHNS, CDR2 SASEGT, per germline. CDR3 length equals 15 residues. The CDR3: CASSEEAGGANVLTF. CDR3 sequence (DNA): TGTGCCAGCAGTGAAGAGGCCGGGGGGGCCAACGTCCTGACTTTC.

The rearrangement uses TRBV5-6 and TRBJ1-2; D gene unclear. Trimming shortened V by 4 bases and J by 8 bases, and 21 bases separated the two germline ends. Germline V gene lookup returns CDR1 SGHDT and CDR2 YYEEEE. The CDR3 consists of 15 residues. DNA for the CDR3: TGTGCCAGCAGCCCTATTGGGGAGATAACTAGCGGCTACACCTTC. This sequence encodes CASSPIGEITSGYTF.

DNA of the CDR3: TGTGCCAGCTCACCGACAGGGGGTCGGGAGCCCCAGCATTTT. Translation gives CASSPTGGREPQHF. V gene TRBV9 combines with J gene TRBJ1-5; 9 bases are shared with TRBD1. The CDR3 contains 14 residues. The ends lost 7 bases at V and 8 bases at J; junction bases unmatched: 10. Germline CDR1 reads SGDLS; CDR2 reads YYNGEE.

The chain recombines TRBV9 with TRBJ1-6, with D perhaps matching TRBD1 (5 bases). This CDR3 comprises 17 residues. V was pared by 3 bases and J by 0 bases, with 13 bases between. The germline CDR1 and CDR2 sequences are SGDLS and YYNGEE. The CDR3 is CASSDRDGSSYNSPLHF. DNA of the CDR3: TGTGCCAGCAGCGATCGGGACGGAAGCTCCTATAATTCACCCCTCCACTTT.